This entry lists 27 T cell receptor beta chains sequenced from one sample in a study of blood T cell repertoires in COVID-19. TCRdb keeps only in-frame clones here, not all; method: immunoSEQ multiplex PCR. The sample carries over 120,000 clones, about 75% recorded once. Sequencing input: PBMCs or T cells enriched from blood (not recorded which). Receptors were obtained from a woman between 45 and 60 years old who had recovered from COVID-19.

The chain is built from TRBV5-1 and TRBJ1-1; 9 nucleotides line up with TRBD1. The junction had 10 bases not matched to a gene; V was cut back by 3 bases and J by 7 bases. The CDR3 totals 15 residues. CDR1 and CDR2 (germline): SGHRS, YFSETQ. CDR3 bases: TGCGCCAGCAGCTCCTATACCGGGACAGGGTATGAAGCTTTCTTT. The encoded protein is CASSSYTGTGYEAFF.

This rearrangement joins TRBV7-8 to TRBJ1-1; D remains unclear. CDR1 SGHVS and CDR2 FQNEAQ come from the germline V gene. V lost 0 bases, J lost 0 bases, and 5 bases lay in between. The CDR3 has 14 residues. The CDR3 is CASSLAQMNTEAFF. The CDR3 DNA follows: TGTGCCAGCAGCTTAGCCCAGATGAACACTGAAGCTTTCTTT.

The CDR3 coding sequence is TGTGCAAGTCGCTTAGCGAGGCGGAGGGGGGGCGAGACCCAGTACTTC. Amino acids: CASRLARRRGGETQYF. This chain connects TRBV12-2 to TRBJ2-5; the table's D gene call, TRBD2, was not cross checked with the DNA. TRBV12-2 is an annotated pseudogene. This CDR3 spans 16 amino acids.

V is TRBV4-1 and J is TRBJ1-5; D not resolved. Germline lookup yields CDR1 MGHRA and CDR2 YSYEKL. V lost 4 bases to trimming and J lost 2 bases, with 12 bases between them. This CDR3 spans 15 amino acids. The CDR3 region has the DNA TGCGCCAGCAGCCCCCAGCGGGCTGGCAATCAGCCCCAGCATTTT. Its translation is CASSPQRAGNQPQHF.

The chain couples TRBV28 to TRBJ2-4; 7 positions agree with TRBD2. The CDR3 is 17 amino acids. Per the germline V gene, CDR1 is MDHEN and CDR2 is SYDVKM. Losses at the gene ends were 2 bases for V and 8 bases for J; bases not matched to a gene: 15. CDR3 bases: TGTGCCAGCAGTTTAACGCTAGCGGCCCATCTTAGGGACATTCAGTACTTC. It specifies CASSLTLAAHLRDIQYF.

This sequence joins TRBV4-1 and TRBJ1-5; a weak D match, TRBD1 (6 bases). The V end lost 0 bases, the J end lost 8 bases, and 14 bases lay between the germline ends. There are 15 residues in the CDR3. Germline assignment: CDR1 MGHRA and CDR2 YSYEKL. The CDR3 here is CASSQDKGGFKPQHF. CDR3 bases: TGCGCCAGCAGCCAAGATAAAGGGGGTTTTAAGCCCCAGCATTTT.

This chain uses TRBV27 with TRBJ1-2; no firm D call. V shed 0 bases and J shed 1 base, with 21 bases lying between them. Germline V lookup: CDR1 MNHEY, CDR2 SMNVEV (reference sequence). The CDR3 runs to 19 residues. CDR3 loop: CASSLSIVRSSQSNYGYTF. DNA of the CDR3: TGTGCCAGCAGTTTATCGATAGTCAGGTCGTCCCAAAGTAACTATGGCTACACCTTC.

V gene TRBV18 combines with J gene TRBJ1-6; no clear D. The CDR3 sequence is 16 residues long. Germline CDR1 reads KGHSH; CDR2 reads LQKENI. V gave up 1 base and J gave up 0 bases, with 7 bases separating them. The CDR3 is CASSPRESSYNSPLHF. The CDR3 DNA sequence: TGTGCCAGCTCACCACGTGAGAGCTCCTATAATTCACCCCTCCACTTT.

The V gene is TRBV3-1 (or the pseudogene TRBV3-2), the J gene TRBJ2-2, with TRBD1 matching over 9 bases. The germline V gene encodes CDR1 LGHDT and CDR2 YNNKEL (reference sequence). Trimming at V came to 7 bases and at J to 3 bases, leaving 3 bases not matched to a gene. CDR3 length: 14 amino acids. This CDR3 reads CASTGQGDTGELFF. CDR3 DNA: TGTGCCAGCACGGGACAGGGAGACACCGGGGAGCTGTTTTTT.

There are a few counts of this clone. This chain connects TRBV13 to TRBJ1-1; 10 nucleotides line up with TRBD1. The germline CDR1 and CDR2 sequences are PRHDT and FYEKMQ (reference sequence). The CDR3 is 15 residues long. Trimming at V came to 5 bases and at J to 3 bases, leaving 6 bases not matched to a gene. CDR3 sequence (DNA): TGTGCCAGCAGCCAGAGGACAGGGGGGGACACTGAAGCTTTCTTT. Its protein is CASSQRTGGDTEAFF.

The table lists this clone with a count of one. The V and J genes are TRBV2 and TRBJ2-7; D gene uncertain. The germline V and J ends were trimmed by 3 bases and 3 bases, with 6 bases remaining between them. In germline, CDR1 is SNHLY, CDR2 FYNNEI. The CDR3 runs to 12 residues. Here the CDR3 DNA reads TGTGCCAGCAGTGAGGCCGACTACGAGCAGTACTTC. It is translated as CASSEADYEQYF.

This clone occurred a few times. The V and J genes are TRBV6-5 and TRBJ1-2; D unclear. Looked up from germline, CDR1 is MNHEY and CDR2 is SVGAGI. The CDR3 contains 14 residues. Trimming removed 8 bases from V and 6 bases from J, with 19 bases in between. This CDR3 reads CASQPSGIGDGYTF. The CDR3 DNA follows: TGTGCCAGCCAACCGTCGGGGATAGGAGATGGCTACACCTTC.

This clone was seen ten or more times. The chain combines TRBV29-1 with TRBJ2-2; 8 nucleotides align to TRBD1. The CDR3 is made up of 14 amino acids. Trimming cost V 6 bases and J 6 bases; bases outside gene matches: 9. Germline V gene data show CDR1 as SQVTM and CDR2 as ANQGSEA. CDR3 amino acids: CSVMTGDWPGELFF. For the CDR3, the DNA is TGCAGCGTCATGACAGGGGATTGGCCCGGGGAGCTGTTTTTT.

V gene TRBV4-2 combines with J gene TRBJ1-1; TRBD1 is a possible D gene (6 bases). V dropped 3 bases and J dropped 11 bases, with 22 bases sitting between them. The germline CDR1 and CDR2 sequences are LGHNA and YNFKEQ. There are 15 residues in the CDR3. The DNA of the CDR3 is TGTGCCAGCAGCCAGCCCGACCGACAGGAAGGCGCCGCTTTCTTT. It yields the protein CASSQPDRQEGAAFF.

The genes are TRBV3-1 (or the pseudogene TRBV3-2) and TRBJ2-7; D might be TRBD1 (6 bases). Per germline, CDR1 LGHDT and CDR2 YNNKEL (reference sequence). Trimming cost V 1 base and J 0 bases, with 19 bases left between them. The CDR3 covers 18 residues. The CDR3 reads CASSQVPTGRKSSYEQYF. CDR3 DNA sequence: TGTGCCAGCAGCCAAGTGCCCACAGGGAGAAAAAGCTCCTACGAGCAGTACTTC.

The chain couples TRBV6-2 or TRBV6-3 to TRBJ1-6, with 8 bases identical to TRBD1. Germline V gene lookup returns CDR1 MNHEY and CDR2 SVGEGT. The ends lost 5 bases at V and 10 bases at J; junction bases unmatched: 19. The CDR3 has 18 residues. The CDR3 protein is CASSTGQGGRILNSPLHF. The CDR3 DNA is TGTGCCAGCAGTACCGGACAGGGCGGCCGAATATTGAACTCACCCCTCCACTTT.

This chain uses TRBV30 with TRBJ1-6; D gene unclear. V was shortened by 1 base and J by 10 bases, with 11 bases between the two germline ends. This CDR3 region has 13 residues. From germline, CDR1 is GTSNPN and CDR2 SVGIG (reference sequence). The CDR3 sequence: CAWSAGKGSPLHF. For the CDR3, the DNA is TGTGCCTGGAGTGCCGGGAAGGGATCACCCCTCCACTTT.

This clone showed up just a few times. The V gene is TRBV7-8, the J gene TRBJ1-1; TRBD1 is a possible D gene (6 bases). The V gene's germline CDR1 is SGHVS and CDR2 FQNEAQ. The CDR3 loop spans 13 amino acids. V was cut by 4 bases and J by 7 bases, with 13 bases left in between. CDR3 protein: CASSSLGQLEAFF. CDR3 nucleotides: TGTGCCAGCAGCTCACTGGGACAACTTGAAGCTTTCTTT.

There are many counts of this clone. The chain employs TRBV30 and TRBJ1-1; 12 positions match TRBD1. The V gene end was trimmed by 7 bases and the J gene end by 1 base; junction bases not matched to a gene: 10. This CDR3 region has 16 residues. The V gene's germline CDR1 is GTSNPN and CDR2 SVGIG (reference sequence). The DNA of the CDR3 is TGTGCCTTGTCCCGGGACAGGGGGCGAGGGAACACTGAAGCTTTCTTT. Translation: CALSRDRGRGNTEAFF.

This clone was seen a handful of times. J is TRBJ2-7 and V is TRBV4-1; D not resolved. This CDR3 spans 16 amino acids. V lost 0 bases and J lost 0, with 12 bases in between. Germline lookup yields CDR1 MGHRA and CDR2 YSYEKL. CDR3 DNA sequence: TGCGCCAGCAGCCAAGATCCTGGCAGGTCCTCCTACGAGCAGTACTTC. Its protein is CASSQDPGRSSYEQYF.

The chain is built from TRBV7-8 and TRBJ1-5; 9 nucleotides align to TRBD1. This CDR3 contains 16 residues. Trimming took 3 bases from V and 5 from J; bases not matched to a gene: 8. Germline CDR1 reads SGHVS; CDR2 reads FQNEAQ. DNA for the CDR3: TGTGCCAGCAGCTTTCCTACTGACAGGGGGGATCAGCCCCAGCATTTT. Translated: CASSFPTDRGDQPQHF.

Turning to this clone: In the same sample, other DNA sequences code for this CDR3. V is TRBV7-9 and J is TRBJ1-1; possibly TRBD1 for D (6 bases). Germline V gene data show CDR1 as SEHNR and CDR2 as FQNEAQ (reference sequence). CDR3 size: 14 residues. The ends were cut back, 5 bases at V and 0 bases at J, with 10 bases in the middle. CDR3 loop: CASSLGQLNTEAFF. CDR3 coding DNA: TGTGCCAGCAGCCTAGGACAGCTGAACACTGAAGCTTTCTTT.

The CDR3: CATRAGAPVYNEQFF. CDR3 DNA: TGTGCCACCAGGGCGGGGGCCCCGGTTTACAATGAGCAGTTCTTC. The chain has TRBV24-1 and TRBJ2-1; D may be TRBD2 (7 bases). The CDR3 covers 15 residues. The germline V gene has CDR1 KGHDR and CDR2 SFDVKD. V was clipped by 7 bases and J by 4 bases, with 16 bases between them.

The rearrangement joins TRBV6-5 to TRBJ1-1; TRBD1 is a possible D gene (5 bases). The length of the CDR3 is 13 residues. CDR1 and CDR2 (germline): MNHEY, SVGAGI. The germline V and J ends were trimmed by 5 bases and 8 bases, with 15 bases remaining between them. This chain's CDR3 is CASSLRQPAEAFF. Written as DNA, the CDR3 is TGTGCCAGCAGTCTTCGACAGCCGGCCGAAGCTTTCTTT.

This clone is a singleton in its sample. V is TRBV30 and J is TRBJ1-2, with D unclear. V lost 2 bases to trimming and J lost 4 bases, with 11 bases between them. The CDR3 is 13 residues long. The germline V gene encodes CDR1 GTSNPN and CDR2 SVGIG (reference sequence). The CDR3 region is CAWSRGNGYGYTF. In DNA form, the CDR3 reads TGTGCCTGGAGTCGAGGGAACGGCTATGGCTACACCTTC.

The V gene is TRBV2, the J gene TRBJ2-1, with unresolved D. The CDR3 length is 17 residues. Germline assignment: CDR1 SNHLY and CDR2 FYNNEI. With 6 bases removed from V and 0 bases from J, the gap between germline ends came to 18 bases. The CDR3 loop reads CASSTPLASSSYNEQFF. The CDR3 bases are TGTGCCAGCAGCACTCCGTTAGCCTCGAGCTCCTACAATGAGCAGTTCTTC.

This chain links TRBV28 with TRBJ1-1; D perhaps matches TRBD1 (6 bases). CDR1 is MDHEN and CDR2 is SYDVKM in the germline V gene. The CDR3 is 15 residues long. V dropped 5 bases and J dropped 0 bases, with 13 bases sitting between them. CDR3 in amino acids: CASSSFRQVNTEAFF. CDR3 sequence (DNA): TGTGCCAGCAGTAGCTTCCGACAGGTGAACACTGAAGCTTTCTTT.